This entry lists 23 T cell receptor beta chains sequenced from one sample in a study of T cell responses to AZD1222 COVID-19 vaccine. Generated by immunoSEQ multiplex PCR, the TCRdb table keeps only in-frame clones and is missing some. The sample holds roughly 100,000 clones; about 82% are singletons and the top ten take about 1.4%. The source was peripheral blood, collected on day 0 of AZD1222 vaccination. The receptors originated from an adult in good health.

J is TRBJ2-2 and V is TRBV5-8, with D unclear. The V gene lost 3 bases and the J gene lost 5 bases, with 11 bases spanning the gap. Germline V lookup: CDR1 SGHTS, CDR2 YDEGEE. The CDR3 runs to 14 residues. Here the CDR3 reads CASSSQGKTGELFF. The CDR3 DNA reads TGTGCCAGCAGCTCCCAAGGGAAAACCGGGGAGCTGTTTTTT. Filled out from reference TRBV5-8 and TRBJ2-2, the complete variable domain reads EAGVTQSPTHLIKTRGQQATLRCSPISGHTSVYWYQQALGLGLQFLLWYDEGEERNRGNFPPRFSGRQFPNYSSELNVNALELEDSALYLCASSSQGKTGELFFGEGSRLTVL.

The chain has TRBV6-6 and TRBJ2-1; no definite D call. CDR1 MNHNY and CDR2 SVGAGI come from the germline V gene (reference sequence). Trimming stripped 2 bases from V and 5 bases from J, with 4 bases between. This CDR3 has 12 residues. This CDR3 reads CASSYVDNEQFF. DNA of the CDR3: TGTGCCAGCAGTTACGTAGACAATGAGCAGTTCTTC.

The gene calls are TRBV23-1 and TRBJ2-1, with a possible D match to TRBD2 (5 bases). Being an ORF, TRBV23-1 has a function that is uncertain. Trimming pared 0 bases from V and 7 bases from J, leaving 19 bases between. CDR3 length: 17 amino acids. The CDR3 DNA follows: TGCGCCAGCAGTCAATCCACCGAGGGAATAAATTTGAATGAGCAGTTCTTC. Translation gives CASSQSTEGINLNEQFF.

This clone was seen more than once but under ten times. Other DNA sequences within the sample encode an identical CDR3. This rearrangement joins TRBV28 to TRBJ2-7; D is uncertain. Trimming took off 3 bases at V and 3 bases at J, with 6 bases between the two ends. Germline lookup yields CDR1 MDHEN and CDR2 SYDVKM. The CDR3 contains 12 residues. CDR3 residues: CASSFARYEQYF. The CDR3 bases are TGTGCCAGCAGTTTTGCCCGCTACGAGCAGTACTTC.

The chain has TRBV5-4 and TRBJ2-7; no firm D call. Germline V lookup: CDR1 SGHNT, CDR2 YYREEE (reference sequence). The CDR3 sequence is 14 residues long. V lost 1 base and J lost 3, with 11 bases in between. The CDR3 loop is CASSLYQTFYEQYF. In nucleotides, the CDR3 is TGTGCCAGCAGCTTGTACCAAACCTTCTACGAGCAGTACTTC.

This chain uses TRBV28 with TRBJ1-3; D is undetermined. Germline V gene sequence: CDR1 MDHEN, CDR2 SYDVKM. The CDR3 length is 15 residues. V was clipped by 5 bases and J by 2 bases, with 13 bases between them. CDR3 in amino acids: CASSGPGSPGNTIYF. The CDR3 bases are TGTGCCAGCAGTGGGCCGGGGAGTCCTGGAAACACCATATATTTT.

The rearrangement uses TRBV30 and TRBJ1-5; tentatively, D is TRBD1 (5 bases). Trimming stripped 3 bases from V and 2 bases from J, with 14 bases between. Germline V gene data show CDR1 as GTSNPN and CDR2 as SVGIG (reference sequence). The CDR3 extends over 15 amino acids. The chain's CDR3 is CAWSTIGGGNQPQHF. The CDR3 coding sequence is TGTGCCTGGAGCACCATCGGGGGGGGCAATCAGCCCCAGCATTTT.

This chain uses TRBV5-6 with TRBJ1-1, with a tentative D call TRBD1 (6 bases). The CDR3 covers 12 residues. Between the trimmed V and J ends, which lost 4 bases and 10 bases, there was a span of 14 bases. Germline loops: CDR1 SGHDT, CDR2 YYEEEE. CDR3 nucleotides: TGTGCCAGCAGCCTCGGACAGAATGGAGCTTTCTTT. Protein: CASSLGQNGAFF.

The CDR3 DNA follows: TGTGCCAGTAATCCGCGGGTCAGAAATGGAAATCAGCCCCAGCATTTT. It encodes CASNPRVRNGNQPQHF. V usage is TRBV19 and J usage is TRBJ1-5; D is undetermined. V was shortened by 7 bases and J by 4 bases, with 20 bases between the two germline ends. CDR3 size: 16 residues. The V gene's germline CDR1 is LNHDA and CDR2 SQIVND (reference sequence). The whole variable domain, remainder taken from reference TRBV19 and TRBJ1-5, is DGGITQSPKYLFRKEGQNVTLSCEQNLNHDAMYWYRQDPGQGLRLIYYSQIVNDFQKGDIAEGYSVSREKKESFPLTVTSAQKNPTAFYLCASNPRVRNGNQPQHFGDGTRLSIL.

The V gene is TRBV7-9, the J gene TRBJ1-2; D is possibly TRBD1 (5 bases). Germline-derived CDR1 and CDR2 are SEHNR and FQNEAQ (reference sequence). V lost 0 bases and J lost 4, with 9 bases in between. This CDR3 has 14 amino acids. Here the CDR3 DNA reads TGTGCCAGCAGCTTAGCGGGGCTAGGCTATGGCTACACCTTC. Translation: CASSLAGLGYGYTF.

The gene calls are TRBV28 and TRBJ1-4; D unclear. The CDR3 sequence is 12 residues long. In germline, CDR1 is MDHEN, CDR2 SYDVKM. V gave up 5 bases and J gave up 8 bases, with 9 bases separating them. The CDR3: CASSPWVEKLFF. The CDR3 region has the DNA TGTGCCAGCAGTCCCTGGGTGGAAAAACTGTTTTTT.

This chain links TRBV28 with TRBJ2-1; D remains unclear. Germline-derived CDR1 and CDR2 are MDHEN and SYDVKM. V lost 4 bases and J 0 bases, leaving 13 bases between the germline ends. The CDR3 covers 16 residues. Here the CDR3 reads CASSSPLASSYNEQFF. The CDR3 DNA sequence: TGTGCCAGCAGTTCGCCCTTGGCTAGCTCCTACAATGAGCAGTTCTTC.

This rearrangement joins TRBV2 to TRBJ1-3; the match to TRBD1 covers 7 bases. Germline V gives CDR1 SNHLY, CDR2 FYNNEI. This CDR3 region has 18 residues. V shed 4 bases, J shed 2 bases, and the junction held 14 bases outside the gene matches. CDR3 amino acids: CASSVSTGERFAGNTIYF. The CDR3, as DNA: TGTGCCAGCAGTGTGTCAACAGGGGAGAGGTTCGCTGGAAACACCATATATTTT.

The chain carries TRBV11-2 and TRBJ1-2; tentative D call: TRBD1 (6 bases). CDR1 SGHAT and CDR2 FQNNGV come from the germline V gene. The CDR3 consists of 14 residues. Deletions cut 5 bases from V and 2 bases from J, with 12 bases between. The CDR3 bases are TGTGCCAGCAGCCCGGGGGGCCAGAACTATGGCTACACCTTC. It translates to CASSPGGQNYGYTF.

This clone showed up just once. The conserved closing phenylalanine or tryptophan is absent in this CDR3, likely reflecting a read error. Because the CDR3's place on the DNA is in doubt, the DNA is left out and the CDR3 is given as listed by TCRdb. The chain uses TRBV13 and TRBJ1-1; the table's D gene call, TRBD1, was not cross checked with the DNA. A total of 13 residues make up the CDR3, ends included. Germline V gives CDR1 PRHDT, CDR2 FYEKMQ (reference sequence). The CDR3 protein is CASSLGRGTSPGI.

The chain recombines TRBV7-8 with TRBJ1-5; TRBD1 agrees at 8 bases. CDR1 and CDR2 from the germline V gene are SGHVS and FQNEAQ. The CDR3 runs to 15 residues. The V segment lost 5 bases and the J segment 0 bases; nucleotides outside the gene matches: 3. The DNA of the CDR3 is TGTGCCAGCAGCGACAGGGGCGGTAGCAATCAGCCCCAGCATTTT. Its protein is CASSDRGGSNQPQHF.

In this sample, this clone turned up once. This chain links TRBV3-1 (or the pseudogene TRBV3-2) with TRBJ1-1; TRBD1 is a possible D gene (5 bases). The CDR3 runs 14 residues. V lost 0 bases to trimming and J lost 1 base, with 6 bases between them. CDR1 LGHDT and CDR2 YNNKEL come from the germline V gene (reference sequence). The CDR3 reads CASSQDGANTEAFF. CDR3 in DNA: TGTGCCAGCAGCCAAGACGGGGCGAACACTGAAGCTTTCTTT.

The genes are TRBV28 and TRBJ1-1, with D uncertain. The germline gives CDR1 MDHEN, CDR2 SYDVKM. The V end was cut by 7 bases, the J end by 0 bases, with 18 bases between. There are 16 residues in the CDR3. The CDR3 nucleotides are TGTGCCAGCACCGAAGTCAAGGGATACATGAACACTGAAGCTTTCTTT. Its translation: CASTEVKGYMNTEAFF.

The DNA for the CDR3 is TGTGCCAGCAGCTTGGCCCTCGGAGCGGGAGAGGCAGATACGCAGTATTTT. As protein: CASSLALGAGEADTQYF. J is TRBJ2-3 and V is TRBV5-4, with TRBD2 matching over 8 bases. This CDR3 is built from 17 residues. Germline V gene sequence: CDR1 SGHNT, CDR2 YYREEE (reference sequence). V lost 0 bases to trimming and J lost 4 bases; unmatched junction nucleotides: 10.

This chain links TRBV5-1 with TRBJ2-6, with 8 bases fitting TRBD1. Germline trimming cut 9 bases from V and 2 bases from J; bases unmatched to any gene: 4. Germline-derived CDR1 and CDR2 are SGHRS and YFSETQ. The CDR3 runs to 14 residues. The CDR3 is CATRTGTGANVLTF. CDR3 DNA sequence: TGCGCCACTAGGACAGGGACTGGGGCCAACGTCCTGACTTTC.

This clone has just a few counts. The chain recombines TRBV30 with TRBJ2-7; no reliable D call. Looked up from germline, CDR1 is GTSNPN and CDR2 is SVGIG (reference sequence). Trimming took off 3 bases at V and 2 bases at J, with 5 bases between the two ends. The CDR3 loop spans 11 amino acids. The CDR3 bases are TGTGCCTGGAGGACCACCTACGAGCAGTACTTC. It is translated as CAWRTTYEQYF. The full variable domain, with the rest looked up from reference TRBV30 and TRBJ2-7, is SQTIHQWPATLVQPVGSPLSLECTVEGTSNPNLYWYRQAAGRGLQLLFYSVGIGQISSEVPQNLSASRPQDRQFILSSKKLLLSDSGFYLCAWRTTYEQYFGPGTRLTVT.

The rearrangement links TRBV28 to TRBJ2-4, with 7 bases that match TRBD1. With V trimmed by 5 bases and J by 3 bases, 13 bases remained unmatched. The germline V gene has CDR1 MDHEN and CDR2 SYDVKM. The CDR3 spans 17 residues. CDR3 nucleotide sequence: TGTGCCAGCAGTCATTTAATGTCCGGGACAGACAAAAACATTCAGTACTTC. Its translation: CASSHLMSGTDKNIQYF. The variable domain in full, completed from reference TRBV28 and TRBJ2-4, reads DVKVTQSSRYLVKRTGEKVFLECVQDMDHENMFWYRQDPGLGLRLIYFSYDVKMKEKGDIPEGYSVSREKKERFSLILESASTNQTSMYLCASSHLMSGTDKNIQYFGAGTRLSVL.

The rearrangement uses TRBV18 and TRBJ1-2; D uncertain. The CDR3 has 15 residues. V lost 3 bases to trimming and J lost 2 bases, with 13 bases between them. Germline V gene lookup returns CDR1 KGHSH and CDR2 LQKENI. CDR3 in DNA: TGTGCCAGCTCACCCGAGCGACAATTAAACTATGGCTACACCTTC. As protein: CASSPERQLNYGYTF.